These 32 T cell receptor beta chains share one sample of origin, sequenced in a study of blood T cell repertoires in COVID-19. Sequencing used immunoSEQ multiplex PCR; TCRdb keeps in-frame clones, though not all of them. The sample lists hundreds of thousands of clones; 85% to 90% were seen once. Sequencing was carried out using peripheral blood. These receptors originate from a man between 18 and 29 years old with COVID-19, enrolled during active disease.

This clone has just a few counts. This chain uses TRBV6-5 with TRBJ1-1; tentative D call: TRBD1 (5 bases). The CDR3 is made up of 15 amino acids. The germline gives CDR1 MNHEY, CDR2 SVGAGI. With 5 bases removed from V and 5 bases from J, the gap between germline ends came to 18 bases. The CDR3 here is CASSPHPRQWTEAFF. CDR3 nucleotides: TGTGCCAGCAGTCCCCACCCCCGACAGTGGACTGAAGCTTTCTTT.

V and J are TRBV7-8 and TRBJ2-1; D unclear. Germline lookup yields CDR1 SGHVS and CDR2 FQNEAQ. The CDR3 is made up of 13 amino acids. V gave up 5 bases and J gave up 2 bases, with 7 bases separating them. As DNA, the CDR3 is TGTGCCAGCAGCCAACCTACCTACAATGAGCAGTTCTTC. Encoded protein: CASSQPTYNEQFF.

The chain has TRBV19 and TRBJ1-5; D possibly corresponds to TRBD1 (6 bases). The CDR3 covers 16 residues. CDR1 LNHDA and CDR2 SQIVND come from the germline V gene (reference sequence). Trimming took off 9 bases at V and 8 bases at J, with 26 bases between the two ends. DNA for the CDR3: TGTGCCAGAAGGGGCCCGGACAGCCCCAACCGGGAGCCCCAGCATTTT. It translates to CARRGPDSPNREPQHF.

V and J are TRBV30 and TRBJ2-3, with D perhaps TRBD1 (5 bases). The germline V and J ends were trimmed by 1 base and 1 base, with 9 bases remaining between them. The CDR3 spans 14 residues. The germline gives CDR1 GTSNPN, CDR2 SVGIG (reference sequence). The DNA for the CDR3 is TGTGCCTGGAGTGAAGGGGTCGGCACAGATACGCAGTATTTT. Encoded protein: CAWSEGVGTDTQYF.

This chain's CDR3 is CASSSNGLAGGPTGELFF. The CDR3 DNA reads as TGTGCCAGCAGTTCAAACGGACTAGCGGGAGGGCCGACCGGGGAGCTGTTTTTT. The chain joins TRBV2 to TRBJ2-2; 15 nucleotides align to TRBD2. The V segment lost 5 bases and the J segment 5 bases; nucleotides outside the gene matches: 9. Germline CDR1 is SNHLY and CDR2 is FYNNEI. The length of the CDR3 is 18 residues. The whole variable domain, remainder taken from reference TRBV2 and TRBJ2-2, is EPEVTQTPSHQVTQMGQEVILRCVPISNHLYFYWYRQILGQKVEFLVSFYNNEISEKSEIFDDQFSVERPDGSNFTLKIRSTKLEDSAMYFCASSSNGLAGGPTGELFFGEGSRLTVL.

This clone was found a few times. The chain carries TRBV25-1 and TRBJ2-7; 9 bases line up with TRBD1. This CDR3 region has 14 residues. CDR1 is MGHDK, CDR2 SYGVNS, per germline. The V and J ends lost 3 bases and 7 bases, in that order; junction bases with no gene match: 7. The DNA for the CDR3 is TGTGCCAGCAGTGATCCCCGGACAGGGGAGGAGCAGTACTTC. It is translated as CASSDPRTGEEQYF.

This chain joins TRBV14 and TRBJ2-1; TRBD2 is a possible D gene (5 bases). The V and J ends lost 0 bases and 11 bases respectively, with 11 bases between them. The CDR3 is 13 amino acids. Germline CDR1 SGHDN, CDR2 FVKESK. CDR3 residues: CASSQDLGRKQFF. In DNA, the CDR3 is TGTGCCAGCAGCCAAGATCTAGGGAGAAAGCAGTTCTTC.

The chain links TRBV5-1 to TRBJ1-2; TRBD1 aligns across 11 bases. CDR1 is SGHRS, CDR2 YFSETQ, per germline. After removal of 4 bases from V and 4 bases from J, the junction contained 3 bases not matched to a gene. The CDR3 extends over 14 amino acids. CDR3 region: CASSDGTGGYGYTF. CDR3 DNA: TGCGCCAGCAGCGACGGGACAGGGGGCTATGGCTACACCTTC.

CDR3 DNA: TGTGCCAGCAGCTTAGATAGAGGGCCTAGCGGGGGTAGTACGCAGTATTTT. As protein: CASSLDRGPSGGSTQYF. The gene calls are TRBV11-2 and TRBJ2-3; 10 nucleotides agree with TRBD2. The V gene's germline CDR1 is SGHAT and CDR2 FQNNGV. The CDR3 is made up of 17 amino acids. The V and J ends lost 0 bases and 8 bases, in that order; junction bases with no gene match: 11.

The chain joins TRBV30 to TRBJ2-7, with 7 bases lining up with TRBD1. Trimming cost V 2 bases and J 3 bases; bases outside gene matches: 4. The CDR3 spans 13 residues. Germline-derived CDR1 and CDR2 are GTSNPN and SVGIG (reference sequence). The CDR3 sequence: CAWSLGQNYEQYF. The DNA for the CDR3 is TGTGCCTGGAGTTTGGGACAGAACTACGAGCAGTACTTC.

The sample holds one count of this clone. J is TRBJ2-3 and V is TRBV5-5, with D maybe TRBD1 (5 bases). V lost 4 bases and J 2 bases, leaving 14 bases between the germline ends. Germline CDR1 SGHKS, CDR2 YYEKEE (reference sequence). CDR3 length equals 15 residues. The CDR3, as DNA: TGTGCCAGCAGCCTACCCAGGGCCTACACAGATACGCAGTATTTT. Its protein product is CASSLPRAYTDTQYF.

The chain joins TRBV3-1 (or the pseudogene TRBV3-2) to TRBJ2-7, with D unclear. Per the germline V gene, CDR1 is LGHDT and CDR2 is YNNKEL (reference sequence). CDR3 length: 12 residues. V lost 1 base and J lost 3, with 4 bases in between. In DNA form, the CDR3 reads TGTGCCAGCAGCCAAGTAGACTACGAGCAGTACTTC. Translated: CASSQVDYEQYF.

The CDR3 spells CATSGPGGRLNTGELFF. The DNA of the CDR3 is TGTGCCACCAGTGGGCCGGGGGGGCGATTGAACACCGGGGAGCTGTTTTTT. This chain joins TRBV24-1 and TRBJ2-2, with 8 bases matching TRBD2. This CDR3 has 17 residues. The germline V gene encodes CDR1 KGHDR and CDR2 SFDVKD. J was trimmed by 1 base and V by 5 bases; bases with no gene match: 8.

This clone was counted between two and nine times. The chain couples TRBV7-9 to TRBJ2-1; 12 bases are shared with TRBD2. The V and J ends lost 5 bases and 9 bases, in that order; junction bases with no gene match: 8. The CDR3 has 15 residues. CDR1 and CDR2 from the germline V gene are SEHNR and FQNEAQ (reference sequence). DNA of the CDR3: TGTGCCAGCAGCCTGGGGACTAGCGGGTGGGGTGAGCAGTTCTTC. Amino acid sequence: CASSLGTSGWGEQFF.

The gene calls are TRBV28 and TRBJ2-1; D is unclear. This CDR3 contains 17 residues. V lost 6 bases and J lost 4, with 22 bases in between. In germline, CDR1 is MDHEN, CDR2 SYDVKM. In nucleotides, the CDR3 is TGTGCCAGCAGCCCCCCTCGGCGACACGTTAATTACAATGAGCAGTTCTTC. This translates into CASSPPRRHVNYNEQFF.

This chain joins TRBV4-1 and TRBJ1-6; D is possibly TRBD1 (5 bases). V gave up 2 bases and J gave up 5 bases, with 10 bases separating them. This CDR3 contains 15 residues. Germline CDR1 MGHRA, CDR2 YSYEKL. The CDR3: CASSQNTGDNSPLHF. The CDR3 coding sequence is TGCGCCAGCAGCCAAAATACGGGGGATAATTCACCCCTCCACTTT.

There are a few counts of this clone. V is TRBV5-1 and J is TRBJ2-7; TRBD1 aligns across 7 bases. V trimming: 2 bases; J trimming: 3 bases; junction bases outside the gene matches: 2. This CDR3 comprises 13 residues. Germline V gene lookup returns CDR1 SGHRS and CDR2 YFSETQ. CDR3 amino acids: CASSFDRVYEQYF. CDR3 DNA sequence: TGCGCCAGCAGCTTTGACAGGGTCTACGAGCAGTACTTC.

The CDR3 nucleotides read TGTGCCATCAGACAGGGTGGATTTTCGCGAGCTTTCTTT. Its translation is CAIRQGGFSRAFF. This chain connects TRBV10-3 to TRBJ1-1; D may be TRBD1 (6 bases). There are 13 residues in the CDR3. In germline, CDR1 is ENHRY, CDR2 SYGVKD. V was cut by 6 bases and J by 10 bases, with 18 bases left in between.

This clone was observed a handful of times. The rearrangement uses TRBV9 and TRBJ2-6, with 8 nucleotides matching TRBD2. This CDR3 comprises 18 residues. CDR1 is SGDLS and CDR2 is YYNGEE in the germline V gene. V gave up 4 bases and J gave up 4 bases; unmatched junction bases: 13. The CDR3 is CASSKGGLVSTGANVLTF. The CDR3 coding sequence is TGTGCCAGCAGCAAGGGGGGACTAGTTTCAACCGGGGCCAACGTCCTGACTTTC.

The chain carries TRBV7-9 and TRBJ2-5; 10 bases are shared with TRBD1. The CDR3 has 14 residues. Germline V gene sequence: CDR1 SEHNR, CDR2 FQNEAQ (reference sequence). Unmatched junction bases numbered 4, after V lost 5 bases and J lost 4 bases. The CDR3 bases are TGTGCCAGCAGCCAGACAGGGGGCGTAGAGACCCAGTACTTC. Protein: CASSQTGGVETQYF.

This clone was counted a single time. The chain links TRBV5-5 to TRBJ2-3; 9 positions match TRBD2. After removal of 2 bases from V and 5 bases from J, the junction contained 9 bases not matched to a gene. This CDR3 has 16 residues. Germline V gene lookup returns CDR1 SGHKS and CDR2 YYEKEE (reference sequence). CDR3 amino acids: CASSFSLSGGIDTQYF. The CDR3 nucleotides are TGTGCCAGCAGCTTCTCACTAAGCGGGGGGATAGATACGCAGTATTTT.

As DNA, the CDR3 is TGTGCCAGCAGTTTGCGGCCGCCCGATTATGGCTACACCTTC. Its protein is CASSLRPPDYGYTF. The chain carries TRBV27 and TRBJ1-2; D gene ambiguous. V lost 3 bases and J 5 bases, leaving 13 bases between the germline ends. The CDR3 totals 14 residues. In germline, CDR1 is MNHEY, CDR2 SMNVEV (reference sequence).

This clone was seen a few times. V is TRBV28 and J is TRBJ2-7; possibly TRBD2 for D (5 bases). V was shortened by 3 bases and J by 2 bases, with 11 bases between the two germline ends. CDR1 is MDHEN, CDR2 SYDVKM, per germline. The CDR3 loop spans 14 amino acids. CDR3 sequence (DNA): TGTGCCAGCAGTTTTTACGCCGGGACCTACGAGCAGTACTTC. It yields the protein CASSFYAGTYEQYF.

The chain has TRBV19 and TRBJ1-2; D possibly corresponds to TRBD1 (6 bases). The CDR3 runs to 14 residues. Germline V gives CDR1 LNHDA, CDR2 SQIVND (reference sequence). V lost 4 bases, J lost 2 bases, and 11 bases lay in between. The CDR3 region is CASSRGPANYGYTF. Written as DNA, the CDR3 is TGTGCCAGTAGTAGGGGGCCCGCCAACTATGGCTACACCTTC.

The chain employs TRBV2 and TRBJ2-7, with D tentatively TRBD2 (5 bases). From germline, CDR1 is SNHLY and CDR2 FYNNEI. V dropped 5 bases and J dropped 6 bases, with 23 bases sitting between them. The CDR3 loop spans 16 amino acids. Written as DNA, the CDR3 is TGTGCCAGCAGTAGACAAGGACGGAGGACCTCCGGCGAGCAGTACTTC. This sequence encodes CASSRQGRRTSGEQYF.

The chain recombines TRBV7-9 with TRBJ2-3, with D unresolved. This CDR3 spans 14 amino acids. Germline CDR1 and CDR2: SEHNR and FQNEAQ (reference sequence). V lost 1 base and J lost 8, with 13 bases in between. CDR3 sequence reads: CASSLVGPFLTQYF. For the CDR3, the DNA is TGTGCCAGCAGCTTAGTTGGCCCGTTTCTTACGCAGTATTTT. The variable domain in full, with the rest retrieved from reference TRBV7-9 and TRBJ2-3, is DTGVSQNPRHKITKRGQNVTFRCDPISEHNRLYWYRQTLGQGPEFLTYFQNEAQLEKSRLLSDRFSAERPKGSFSTLEIQRTEQGDSAMYLCASSLVGPFLTQYFGPGTRLTVL.

V is TRBV19 and J is TRBJ2-3; perhaps TRBD2 as D (6 bases). Germline CDR1 is LNHDA and CDR2 is SQIVND (reference sequence). CDR3 length: 13 amino acids. With 3 bases removed from V and 6 bases from J, the gap between germline ends came to 10 bases. In nucleotides, the CDR3 is TGTGCCAGTAGTATCGCGGGGTGGGATACGCAGTATTTT. Translated, it gives CASSIAGWDTQYF.

V usage is TRBV15 and J usage is TRBJ2-7; 8 bases are a match to TRBD1. There are 15 residues in the CDR3. The germline gives CDR1 LNHNV, CDR2 YYDKDF (reference sequence). The junction had 4 bases not matched to a gene; V was cut back by 0 bases and J by 3 bases. The CDR3 sequence is CATSRDSDRGYEQYF. The CDR3 region has the DNA TGTGCCACCAGCAGAGATAGTGACAGGGGCTACGAGCAGTACTTC.

J is TRBJ2-7 and V is TRBV5-1, with 9 bases fitting TRBD2. The CDR3 runs to 14 residues. Germline CDR1 is SGHRS and CDR2 is YFSETQ. Trimming at V came to 6 bases and at J to 2 bases, leaving 6 bases not matched to a gene. The CDR3 nucleotides read TGCGCCAGCAAATCAGCGGGGGGCCCCTACGAGCAGTACTTC. Amino acids: CASKSAGGPYEQYF.

The rearrangement links TRBV6-5 to TRBJ2-7; 9 bases line up with TRBD1. After removal of 5 bases from V and 9 bases from J, the junction contained 8 bases not matched to a gene. The germline gives CDR1 MNHEY, CDR2 SVGAGI. This CDR3 has 13 residues. The CDR3 nucleotides read TGTGCCAGCAGTCCCTGGGACAGGGTGGTGCAGTACTTC. Its protein product is CASSPWDRVVQYF.

The V gene is TRBV28, the J gene TRBJ2-7, with D possibly being TRBD1 (6 bases). The V end lost 6 bases, the J end lost 5 bases, and 17 bases lay between the germline ends. Germline V gene sequence: CDR1 MDHEN, CDR2 SYDVKM. The CDR3 is 14 amino acids. Here the CDR3 DNA reads TGTGCCAGCAGATCAAGAGGGGGATGGGACGAGCAGTACTTC. It is translated as CASRSRGGWDEQYF.

The chain employs TRBV29-1 and TRBJ2-1; D is unresolved. The CDR3 runs 12 residues. Trimming stripped 6 bases from V and 7 bases from J, with 13 bases between. Germline V lookup: CDR1 SQVTM, CDR2 ANQGSEA. In DNA form, the CDR3 reads TGCAGCGTAAACCTAATTCCTAATGAGCAGTTCTTC. Translated, it gives CSVNLIPNEQFF.